This T cell receptor beta chain was recovered during a study of blood T cell repertoires in COVID-19. As for the study in general: COVID-19 samples from acute and convalescent phases originated in the United States, Italy and Spain. The cDNA or gDNA used as material had been derived from T cells, B-cell-depleted T cells, or PBMCs.

Under the authors' procedure: Using reference gene primer amplification, nucleated cell counts were estimated. This table comes from immunoSEQ multiplex PCR, and its TCRdb copy is limited to in-frame clones, with some not included. For V, J and clone size, that table is used; D and trimming come from the DNA. Of roughly 59,000 clones in the sample, 76% were seen once. This TCR derives from a woman in her fifties or sixties with active or convalescent COVID-19. Sequenced sample: peripheral blood.

The CDR3 loop is CASSQEGGLAGEDTQYF. The CDR3 coding sequence is TGTGCCAGCAGCCAAGAGGGGGGACTAGCGGGAGAAGATACGCAGTATTTT. The chain recombines TRBV3-1 (or the pseudogene TRBV3-2) with TRBJ2-3, with 14 nucleotides matching TRBD2. Germline V gene sequence: CDR1 LGHDT, CDR2 YNNKEL (reference sequence). The CDR3 length is 17 residues. Unmatched junction bases numbered 4, after V lost 0 bases and J lost 5 bases.